This passage covers 21 T cell receptor beta chains from one sample sequenced in a study of blood T cell repertoires in COVID-19. Clones were read by immunoSEQ multiplex PCR, and TCRdb kept only the in-frame ones, dropping some. Of roughly 150,000 clones listed, 75% to 90% are singletons. Source material: peripheral blood. All receptors derive from a woman in her sixties with active COVID-19.

This clone was detected once. The CDR3 DNA is TGTGCCAGCAGCCACGGGACAGGGGGAAACACCATATATTTT. Translation gives CASSHGTGGNTIYF. The V gene is TRBV3-1 (or the pseudogene TRBV3-2), the J gene TRBJ1-3; 9 bases are shared with TRBD1. From germline, CDR1 is LGHDT and CDR2 YNNKEL (reference sequence). V dropped 3 bases and J dropped 4; count of bases not matched to a gene: 1. This CDR3 region has 14 residues.

The chain recombines TRBV6-1 with TRBJ2-7; 9 positions match TRBD1. Losses at the gene ends were 4 bases for V and 1 base for J; bases not matched to a gene: 11. The CDR3 is 17 amino acids. The germline V gene encodes CDR1 MNHNS and CDR2 SASEGT. The CDR3 sequence: CASSGQLTGQGSYEQYF. CDR3 bases: TGTGCCAGCAGTGGCCAACTTACGGGACAGGGATCCTACGAGCAGTACTTC.

This chain links TRBV4-3 with TRBJ2-7; 8 bases align to TRBD2. In germline, CDR1 is LGHNA, CDR2 YSLEER. The CDR3 runs to 14 residues. The J segment lost 3 bases and the V segment lost 1 base, leaving 2 bases of the junction unmatched. This CDR3 is CASSQGAGDYEQYF. CDR3 nucleotide sequence: TGCGCCAGCAGCCAAGGAGCGGGAGACTACGAGCAGTACTTC.

CDR3 loop: CSATRLEQYF. CDR3 coding DNA: TGCAGTGCGACTAGACTCGAGCAGTACTTC. The V gene is TRBV20-1, the J gene TRBJ2-7; maybe TRBD2 (6 bases). Germline V lookup: CDR1 DFQATT, CDR2 SNEGSKA (reference sequence). V lost 6 bases, J lost 6 bases, and 9 bases lay in between. The CDR3 spans 10 residues.

V gene TRBV29-1 combines with J gene TRBJ1-2; D possibly corresponds to TRBD1 (5 bases). The germline CDR1 and CDR2 sequences are SQVTM and ANQGSEA. V gave up 3 bases and J gave up 4 bases, with 21 bases separating them. The CDR3 sequence is 16 residues long. The CDR3 here is CSVDYTPRAGSYGYTF. CDR3 bases: TGCAGCGTTGATTATACCCCCAGGGCCGGATCCTATGGCTACACCTTC.

The genes are TRBV28 and TRBJ2-1, with D maybe TRBD2 (5 bases). The germline V and J ends were trimmed by 6 bases and 0 bases, with 12 bases remaining between them. Germline loops: CDR1 MDHEN, CDR2 SYDVKM. CDR3 length: 15 amino acids. CDR3 protein: CASRTWEPSYNEQFF. As DNA, the CDR3 is TGTGCCAGCAGGACGTGGGAGCCCTCCTACAATGAGCAGTTCTTC.

This chain connects TRBV28 to TRBJ1-5; 7 bases align to TRBD1. This CDR3 is built from 16 residues. Germline-derived CDR1 and CDR2 are MDHEN and SYDVKM. V lost 4 bases, J lost 7 bases, and 13 bases stayed unmatched. CDR3 in DNA: TGTGCCAGCAGTTCCGGACCGAGGCTAGGGGGCCAGCCCCAGCATTTT. The encoded protein is CASSSGPRLGGQPQHF. Filled out from reference TRBV28 and TRBJ1-5, the complete variable domain reads DVKVTQSSRYLVKRTGEKVFLECVQDMDHENMFWYRQDPGLGLRLIYFSYDVKMKEKGDIPEGYSVSREKKERFSLILESASTNQTSMYLCASSSGPRLGGQPQHFGDGTRLSIL.

The CDR3 loop reads CASIQRRGHYEQYF. CDR3 coding DNA: TGTGCCAGCATTCAACGCAGGGGACACTACGAGCAGTACTTC. The rearrangement uses TRBV6-5 and TRBJ2-7, with D perhaps TRBD1 (6 bases). Per the germline V gene, CDR1 is MNHEY and CDR2 is SVGAGI. V was trimmed by 7 bases and J by 3 bases, leaving 16 bases between them. The CDR3 runs 14 residues.

This clone occurred a few times. The genes are TRBV6-2 or TRBV6-3 and TRBJ1-1, with a tentative D call TRBD1 (6 bases). The CDR3 is made up of 16 amino acids. CDR1 and CDR2 (germline): MNHEY, SVGEGT. V dropped 2 bases and J dropped 2 bases, with 15 bases sitting between them. CDR3 nucleotide sequence: TGTGCCAGCAGTTACCCCTTCCAGGGGCGCAACACTGAAGCTTTCTTT. Amino acid sequence: CASSYPFQGRNTEAFF.

This clone was picked up a small number of times. This chain joins TRBV7-3 and TRBJ2-2, with D possibly being TRBD2 (5 bases). The CDR3 runs 15 residues. From germline, CDR1 is SGHTA and CDR2 FQGTGA. V lost 2 bases and J 5 bases, leaving 12 bases between the germline ends. Here the CDR3 reads CASSLGRDGTGELFF. In DNA form, the CDR3 reads TGTGCCAGCAGCTTAGGGAGAGATGGGACCGGGGAGCTGTTTTTT.

This clone was seen just once. This sequence joins TRBV5-1 and TRBJ2-3; possibly TRBD2 for D (6 bases). Trimming removed 0 bases at V and 1 base at J, with 21 bases between. This CDR3 region has 19 residues. Germline CDR1 and CDR2: SGHRS and YFSETQ. The CDR3 loop is CASSLVLTVAGSGTDTQYF. The CDR3 nucleotides read TGCGCCAGCAGCTTGGTCCTAACAGTGGCGGGGTCGGGCACAGATACGCAGTATTTT.

V and J are TRBV5-1 and TRBJ1-3; perhaps TRBD1 as D (6 bases). The CDR3 has 15 residues. Germline loops: CDR1 SGHRS, CDR2 YFSETQ. V gave up 0 bases and J gave up 0 bases, with 7 bases separating them. The CDR3 loop reads CASSLAGVSGNTIYF. CDR3 DNA: TGCGCCAGCAGCTTGGCAGGGGTCTCTGGAAACACCATATATTTT.

This clone was observed a few times. The chain employs TRBV30 and TRBJ1-2, with TRBD1 identical over 8 bases. Germline-derived CDR1 and CDR2 are GTSNPN and SVGIG (reference sequence). V trimming: 8 bases; J trimming: 4 bases; junction bases outside the gene matches: 6. The CDR3 length is 12 residues. CDR3: CARRTGSYGYTF. CDR3 nucleotide sequence: TGTGCCCGTCGGACAGGGAGCTATGGCTACACCTTC.

This sequence joins TRBV6-2 or TRBV6-3 and TRBJ1-1; a weak D match, TRBD1 (6 bases). The CDR3 spans 14 residues. Trimming pared 0 bases from V and 4 bases from J, leaving 9 bases between. Germline V gene lookup returns CDR1 MNHEY and CDR2 SVGEGT. The CDR3 protein is CASSYSGRGTEAFF. The CDR3 DNA reads as TGTGCCAGCAGTTACTCGGGCAGGGGCACTGAAGCTTTCTTT.

This chain joins TRBV9 and TRBJ1-1; unclear D gene. Trimming stripped 0 bases from V and 3 bases from J, with 6 bases between. This CDR3 is 13 amino acids long. Germline V gives CDR1 SGDLS, CDR2 YYNGEE. The chain's CDR3 is CASSVGQDTEAFF. CDR3 coding DNA: TGTGCCAGCAGCGTAGGGCAGGACACTGAAGCTTTCTTT.

The chain carries TRBV11-1 and TRBJ2-7; TRBD1 matches 9 bases. The CDR3 spans 15 residues. The V and J ends lost 3 bases and 3 bases, in that order; junction bases with no gene match: 6. CDR1 and CDR2 from the germline V gene are SGHAT and FQDESV (reference sequence). CDR3: CASSFTGTGIYEQYF. The CDR3 DNA is TGTGCCAGCAGCTTCACCGGGACAGGGATCTACGAGCAGTACTTC.

This sequence joins TRBV10-3 and TRBJ1-1; D not certain. The CDR3 is 13 residues long. The V end lost 5 bases, the J end lost 7 bases, and 14 bases lay between the germline ends. CDR1 and CDR2 (germline): ENHRY, SYGVKD. This chain's CDR3 is CAISSKISSEAFF. The DNA for the CDR3 is TGTGCCATCAGTAGTAAGATTAGTAGTGAAGCTTTCTTT.

The chain uses TRBV7-9 and TRBJ2-3; 12 positions match TRBD1. This CDR3 spans 17 amino acids. The V and J ends lost 3 bases and 4 bases, in that order; junction bases with no gene match: 8. Germline CDR1 reads SEHNR; CDR2 reads FQNEAQ (reference sequence). The CDR3: CASSFGTGGIGADTQYF. The CDR3 coding sequence is TGTGCCAGCAGCTTCGGGACAGGGGGCATCGGGGCAGATACGCAGTATTTT.

This clone has a handful of counts. As DNA, the CDR3 is TGTGCCAGCAGCACTGGACTAGCGGATAACACCGGGGAGCTGTTTTTT. Its protein product is CASSTGLADNTGELFF. V is TRBV7-6 and J is TRBJ2-2; TRBD2 agrees at 10 bases. The CDR3 has 16 residues. Germline loops: CDR1 SGHVS, CDR2 FNYEAQ. J was trimmed by 2 bases and V by 5 bases; bases with no gene match: 5.

The chain has TRBV5-6 and TRBJ1-5; 7 bases align to TRBD1. The V gene's germline CDR1 is SGHDT and CDR2 YYEEEE. This CDR3 region has 15 residues. With 0 bases clipped from V and 3 bases from J, the junction kept 3 bases outside the gene matches. As DNA, the CDR3 is TGTGCCAGCAGCTTGGAGGGACAGAACAATCAGCCCCAGCATTTT. As protein: CASSLEGQNNQPQHF.

The rearrangement uses TRBV6-5 and TRBJ2-2, with a tentative D call TRBD2 (5 bases). V dropped 5 bases and J dropped 3 bases, with 13 bases sitting between them. The CDR3 extends over 15 amino acids. CDR1 is MNHEY and CDR2 is SVGAGI in the germline V gene. In DNA form, the CDR3 reads TGTGCCAGCAGTCGAGGGCCGGACCACACCGGGGAGCTGTTTTTT. It is translated as CASSRGPDHTGELFF.